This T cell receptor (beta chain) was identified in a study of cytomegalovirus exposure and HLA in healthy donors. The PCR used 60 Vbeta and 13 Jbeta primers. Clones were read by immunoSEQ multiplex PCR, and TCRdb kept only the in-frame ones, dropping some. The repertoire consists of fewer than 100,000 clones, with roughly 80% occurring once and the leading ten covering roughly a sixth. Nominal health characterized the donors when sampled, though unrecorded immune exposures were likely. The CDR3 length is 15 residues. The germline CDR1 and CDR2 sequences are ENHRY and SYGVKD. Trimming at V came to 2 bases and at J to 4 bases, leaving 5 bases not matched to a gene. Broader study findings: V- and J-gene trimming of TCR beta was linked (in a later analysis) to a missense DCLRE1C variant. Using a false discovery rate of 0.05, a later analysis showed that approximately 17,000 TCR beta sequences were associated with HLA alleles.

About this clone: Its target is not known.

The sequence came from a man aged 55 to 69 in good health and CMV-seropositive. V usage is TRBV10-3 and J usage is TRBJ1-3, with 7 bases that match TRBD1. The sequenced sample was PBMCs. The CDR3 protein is CAISEAGGKGNTIYF. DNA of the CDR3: TGTGCCATCAGTGAGGCAGGGGGGAAAGGAAACACCATATATTTT.